What follows is one TCR beta chain and its context. Its antigen is unidentified. This specimen comes from a study of cytomegalovirus exposure and HLA in healthy donors. Study information: Of about 390 genotyped donors, about 81% grouped in the Caucasian-associated ancestry cluster.

A multiplex PCR was run with 60 Vbeta primers and 13 Jbeta primers. TCRdb's copy holds only in-frame clones and misses some; the assay was immunoSEQ multiplex PCR. Of a few thousand clones in the sample, about 85% were seen once. Findings of the study overall: In the analysis, some V segments, TRBV6-2 and TRBV6-3 included, were excluded as indistinguishable. Rare sequences made up most TCRs, while some public TCRs were found in many donors.

The length of the CDR3 is 12 residues. Germline V gives CDR1 MNHEY, CDR2 SVGAGI. V was clipped by 6 bases and J by 10 bases, with 15 bases between them. Sequencing was carried out using PBMCs. The receptor comes from a woman aged 40 to 50 in good health and CMV-seropositive. The chain joins TRBV6-5 to TRBJ1-1; possible D gene TRBD1, 5 bases. CDR3 in DNA: TGTGCCAGCAGGGACGACCCGGGGGGAGCTTTCTTT. Amino acids: CASRDDPGGAFF.